The clone carrying this T cell receptor (beta chain) was found a few times. Its antigen remains unknown. The data originate from a study of response to subunit inactivated influenza vaccine. Findings and caveats of the study: With each seasonal influenza vaccination, the authors suggested, few new T cells are recruited.

The V gene's germline CDR1 is LNHNV and CDR2 YYDKDF (reference sequence). V lost 0 bases, J lost 2 bases, and 12 bases lay in between. The CDR3 runs 16 residues. Each CDR3 protein gets one entry after TCRdb re-called the RT-PCR reads with MiXCR. The table lists about 190,000 distinct CDR3 sequences, 13% to 15% of them singletons, with about 25% in the top ten. The starting material was CD8+ T cells sorted from PBMCs, obtained roughly 5 days after vaccination. This rearrangement joins TRBV15 to TRBJ2-3; the D is unclear. This receptor was taken from a man aged 50 or older who received an inactivated influenza vaccine. For the CDR3, the DNA is TGTGCCACCAGCAGAGATTGGATAGGGTCCACAGATACGCAGTATTTT. It is translated as CATSRDWIGSTDTQYF.